Listed here is a single TCR beta chain. The data originate from a study of blood T cell repertoires in COVID-19. About the study: The samples span acute and convalescent COVID-19 from the United States, Italy and Spain. PBMCs, B-cell-depleted T cells, or T cells were the source of the cDNA or gDNA that made up the material.

The V and J ends lost 3 bases and 3 bases, in that order; junction bases with no gene match: 4. Per the germline V gene, CDR1 is SGHTS and CDR2 is YDEGEE. The length of the CDR3 is 15 residues. In the original processing: Amplification from reference gene primers served as the basis for estimated nucleated cell counts. The table came from immunoSEQ multiplex PCR; TCRdb's copy has only in-frame clones and leaves some out. The V and J calls and the clone size are those of that table, but D and trimming were determined from the DNA. The top ten hold 5.5% of the sample, which has 200,000 to 300,000 clones, 83% seen once.

Sample: peripheral blood. The source of this sequence is a human donor in a cohort sampled during active COVID-19. V usage is TRBV5-8 and J usage is TRBJ1-5, with 9 bases aligning to TRBD1. The CDR3 sequence: CASSSDRGDNQPQHF. The CDR3 DNA reads TGTGCCAGCAGCTCGGACAGGGGCGACAATCAGCCCCAGCATTTT.